This T cell receptor beta chain was recorded in a study of shared clonotypes between healthy human individuals. Data came from immunoSEQ multiplex PCR; TCRdb stores just in-frame clones and leaves some out. The table lists 450,000 to 650,000 clones, around 76% of them singletons. The CDR3 runs to 13 residues. Germline lookup yields CDR1 GTSNPN and CDR2 SVGIG (reference sequence). The trim removed 3 bases at V and 6 bases at J, leaving 6 bases unmatched. Healthy adults negative for HIV, lacking recent acute infections or vaccinations, served as donors. This clone was found once. The antigen is undetermined. Study-wide points: Owing to a small donor count, the genetic and exposure-history diversity represented was limited.

The sequenced sample was PBMCs. This receptor was taken from a middle-aged woman in good health. Some clones in this sample may be carry-over from other donors' samples. This chain links TRBV30 with TRBJ2-7; 9 bases agree with TRBD1. CDR3 residues: CAWSPDRGGEQYF. In DNA, the CDR3 is TGTGCCTGGAGCCCGGACAGGGGAGGCGAGCAGTACTTC.